These T cell receptor beta chains were read from a single sample in a study of T cell responses to AZD1222 COVID-19 vaccine. The repertoire was sequenced with immunoSEQ multiplex PCR; TCRdb's copy has only in-frame clones and lacks some. This table holds around 190,000 clones, around 94% found once. Sequenced material: peripheral blood, taken 28 days after the second AZD1222 dose. These TCRs come from an adult who received the AZD1222 COVID-19 vaccine. Each CDR3 is given with its conserved first and last residue. A D gene is named only where the DNA matches it firmly. Rows may omit the clone size; those that give it use once, few, many or a size class.

CDR3 protein,CDR3 DNA,J gene,D gene,clone size,V gene
CASSQDGQRGYTF,TGCGCCAGCAGCCAAGATGGGCAGAGGGGCTACACCTTC,TRBJ1-2,NA,NA,TRBV4-3
CASSLDPGPYGYTF,TGCGCCAGCAGCTTGGATCCAGGGCCCTATGGCTACACCTTC,TRBJ1-2,NA,NA,TRBV5-1
CASSPQGTYEQYF,TGTGCCAGCAGCCCTCAGGGCACGTATGAGCAGTACTTC,TRBJ2-7,NA,NA,TRBV7-9
CASSPTWTGGSNTEAFF,TGTGCCAGTAGTCCAACCTGGACAGGGGGATCGAACACTGAAGCTTTCTTT,TRBJ1-1,TRBD1,NA,TRBV19
CASSQSEASRIDGYTF,TGTGCCAGCAGCCAATCCGAGGCGAGTCGGATCGATGGCTACACCTTC,TRBJ1-2,NA,NA,TRBV3-1/TRBV3-2
CASSLGQGAPYEQYF,TGTGCCAGCAGCCTCGGACAGGGGGCTCCATACGAGCAGTACTTC,TRBJ2-7,TRBD1,NA,TRBV7-6
CAISGTGIEAFF,TGTGCCATCAGTGGGACAGGGATTGAAGCTTTCTTT,TRBJ1-1,TRBD1,NA,TRBV10-3
CASSQEWVAGGYNEQFF,TGTGCCAGCAGCCAAGAATGGGTAGCGGGAGGATACAATGAGCAGTTCTTC,TRBJ2-1,TRBD2,NA,TRBV3-1/TRBV3-2
CASSFRQGFRAFF,TGTGCCAGCAGTTTCCGACAGGGGTTTCGGGCTTTCTTT,TRBJ1-1,TRBD1,NA,TRBV12-3/TRBV12-4
CASSPGQGNQPQHF,TGTGCCAGCAGCCCGGGACAGGGGAATCAGCCCCAGCATTTT,TRBJ1-5,TRBD1,NA,TRBV6-2/TRBV6-3
CASSLAKGLAGRVYEQFF,TGCGCCAGCAGCTTGGCGAAAGGACTAGCGGGAAGGGTCTATGAGCAGTTCTTC,TRBJ2-1,TRBD2,NA,TRBV5-1
CASSVSNTEAFF,TGTGCCAGCAGCGTCTCGAACACTGAAGCTTTCTTT,TRBJ1-1,NA,NA,TRBV7-2
CASSLGAGAIAGELFF,TGTGCCAGCAGCTTAGGGGCGGGGGCGATTGCCGGGGAGCTGTTTTTT,TRBJ2-2,NA,NA,TRBV7-2
CASSLSGRRRKNQPQHF,TGTGCCAGCAGTTTATCCGGACGTCGTAGGAAGAATCAGCCCCAGCATTTT,TRBJ1-5,NA,NA,TRBV28
CASSRTGASFRAFF,TGTGCCAGCAGCCGGACAGGGGCGTCCTTTCGGGCTTTCTTT,TRBJ1-1,TRBD1,NA,TRBV6-5
CASRDGPSRYTF,TGTGCCAGCAGGGATGGGCCCTCCCGCTACACCTTC,TRBJ1-2,NA,once,TRBV11-3
CASSPDRGYGYTF,TGTGCCAGCAGCCCCGACAGAGGCTATGGCTACACCTTC,TRBJ1-2,NA,NA,TRBV7-3
CATDRTGSKNIQYF,TGTGCCACCGATAGGACAGGATCTAAAAACATTCAGTACTTC,TRBJ2-4,TRBD1,NA,TRBV6-5
CASSERTDYQPQHF,TGTGCCAGCAGTGAAAGGACAGATTATCAGCCCCAGCATTTT,TRBJ1-5,NA,NA,TRBV2
CASSPTGSDSPLHF,TGTGCCAGCAGCCCGACGGGGTCTGATTCACCCCTCCACTTT,TRBJ1-6,NA,NA,TRBV7-9
CASSLAHGVGPLHF,TGTGCCAGCAGCTTAGCGCACGGAGTAGGACCCCTCCACTTT,TRBJ1-6,NA,NA,TRBV7-9
CASSLGRQTMNTEAFF,TGCGCCAGCAGCTTGGGAAGACAGACCATGAACACTGAAGCTTTCTTT,TRBJ1-1,NA,NA,TRBV5-1
CASSPRKTSGGATEQFF,TGTGCCAGCTCACCACGTAAGACTAGCGGGGGGGCGACTGAGCAGTTCTTC,TRBJ2-1,TRBD2,NA,TRBV18
CATSRDPTGKNEQFF,TGTGCCACCAGCAGAGATCCGACAGGGAAGAATGAGCAGTTCTTC,TRBJ2-1,TRBD1,once,TRBV15
CASSLQGVNEKLFF,TGTGCCAGCAGTCTACAGGGGGTTAATGAAAAACTGTTTTTT,TRBJ1-4,TRBD1,NA,TRBV27
CSASPGASLNQPQHF,TGCAGTGCTAGTCCGGGGGCTAGTCTGAATCAGCCCCAGCATTTT,TRBJ1-5,NA,once,TRBV20-1
CASSQESESSAGELFF,TGTGCCAGCAGCCAAGAGAGTGAATCATCGGCCGGGGAGCTGTTTTTT,TRBJ2-2,NA,NA,TRBV3-1/TRBV3-2
CASSLGLGSNQPQHF,TGTGCCAGCAGTTTGGGACTCGGTAGCAATCAGCCCCAGCATTTT,TRBJ1-5,NA,NA,TRBV28
CASSFRKGEPQHF,TGTGCCAGCAGTTTTCGTAAGGGCGAGCCCCAGCATTTT,TRBJ1-5,NA,NA,TRBV27
CASSLAGVLNQPQHF,TGCGCCAGCAGCTTGGCAGGGGTCTTGAATCAGCCCCAGCATTTT,TRBJ1-5,NA,NA,TRBV5-1
CASRWTGVSSPLHF,TGTGCCAGTCGATGGACAGGGGTCTCCTCACCCCTCCACTTT,TRBJ1-6,TRBD1,NA,TRBV19
CASSPRFYGYTF,TGCGCCAGCAGCCCCCGCTTTTATGGCTACACCTTC,TRBJ1-2,NA,NA,TRBV5-1
CASSQLRGRASSYNEQFF,TGCGCCAGCAGCCAACTAAGGGGACGGGCTAGCTCCTACAATGAGCAGTTCTTC,TRBJ2-1,NA,NA,TRBV4-1
CATQYSGCPYEQYF,TGTGCCACCCAATATAGCGGGTGCCCCTACGAGCAGTACTTC,TRBJ2-7,TRBD2,NA,TRBV2
CASSLGWGRHF,TGTGCCAGCAGTCTTGGGTGGGGGAGGCATTTT,TRBJ1-5,NA,NA,TRBV28
CATRSGGANEQYF,TGTGCCACGCGGTCCGGGGGGGCTAACGAGCAGTACTTC,TRBJ2-7,TRBD2,NA,TRBV6-5
CASSIEPSTTEAFF,TGTGCCAGTAGTATTGAACCATCTACTACTGAAGCTTTCTTT,TRBJ1-1,NA,NA,TRBV19
CASRSVGLTEAFF,TGTGCCAGTAGGTCGGTTGGCCTCACTGAAGCTTTCTTT,TRBJ1-1,NA,NA,TRBV19
CASGFYRNEQYF,TGTGCCAGCGGGTTTTACAGAAACGAGCAGTACTTC,TRBJ2-7,NA,NA,TRBV28
CASSYGGADTEAFF,TGTGCCAGCAGTTATGGGGGGGCTGACACTGAAGCTTTCTTT,TRBJ1-1,NA,NA,TRBV6-5
CASRQGGRGVGGYTF,TGCGCCAGCAGACAAGGAGGTCGGGGGGTCGGTGGCTACACCTTC,TRBJ1-2,NA,NA,TRBV4-3
CASSLFAGGDEQFF,TGTGCCAGCAGTTTATTTGCCGGGGGCGATGAGCAGTTCTTC,TRBJ2-1,NA,NA,TRBV27
CASSVTGLETQYF,TGTGCCAGCAGCGTGACAGGGCTGGAGACCCAGTACTTC,TRBJ2-5,TRBD1,NA,TRBV7-3
CASSYRGSDTEAFF,TGTGCCAGCAGCTACAGGGGTTCGGACACTGAAGCTTTCTTT,TRBJ1-1,TRBD1,once,TRBV9
CASSVVTRGKDTQYF,TGTGCCAGCAGCGTAGTGACCAGGGGGAAAGATACGCAGTATTTT,TRBJ2-3,TRBD1,NA,TRBV9
CASKRDPDGYTF,TGTGCCAGTAAACGGGACCCGGACGGCTACACCTTC,TRBJ1-2,NA,NA,TRBV19
CASSPHLEQSEAFF,TGTGCCAGCAGTCCCCACCTAGAACAGTCTGAAGCTTTCTTT,TRBJ1-1,NA,NA,TRBV6-5
CASSLRGSEAFF,TGTGCCAGCAGTTTGAGGGGGTCTGAAGCTTTCTTT,TRBJ1-1,NA,NA,TRBV27
CSVAGGPLHEQFF,TGCAGCGTAGCGGGAGGCCCCCTCCATGAGCAGTTCTTC,TRBJ2-1,TRBD2,NA,TRBV29-1
CASSPRGTGGLNTEAFF,TGTGCCAGTAGCCCGAGGGGGACAGGGGGCCTGAACACTGAAGCTTTCTTT,TRBJ1-1,TRBD1,NA,TRBV19
CASSQSYGYTF,TGTGCCAGCAGCCAGAGTTATGGCTACACCTTC,TRBJ1-2,NA,NA,TRBV3-1/TRBV3-2
CASSYSETNTVQYF,TGTGCCAGCAGTTACTCGGAGACGAACACTGTTCAGTACTTC,TRBJ2-7,NA,NA,TRBV6-6
CASSPGLAGREQYF,TGCGCCAGCAGCCCCGGACTAGCGGGCCGCGAGCAGTACTTC,TRBJ2-7,TRBD2,NA,TRBV10-1
CASSPILAGGGEQFF,TGTGCCAGCAGCCCGATACTAGCGGGAGGGGGTGAGCAGTTCTTC,TRBJ2-1,TRBD2,NA,TRBV7-6
CASSSSVTNTGELFF,TGCGCCAGCAGCTCCTCGGTTACGAACACCGGGGAGCTGTTTTTT,TRBJ2-2,NA,NA,TRBV5-1
CASSNRGRLNEKLFF,TGTGCCAGCAGCAACCGGGGCCGATTAAATGAAAAACTGTTTTTT,TRBJ1-4,NA,NA,TRBV21-1
CASSPEEVNTEAFF,TGTGCCAGTTCTCCGGAGGAGGTGAACACTGAAGCTTTCTTT,TRBJ1-1,NA,NA,TRBV28
CASSYSNREDQHF,TGTGCCAGCAGTTACTCCAATAGGGAGGACCAGCATTTT,TRBJ1-5,NA,NA,TRBV6-2/TRBV6-3
CASSSGRAYNEQFF,TGTGCCAGCAGCAGCGGGAGAGCTTACAATGAGCAGTTCTTC,TRBJ2-1,TRBD2,NA,TRBV6-5
CASSLGAGEYEQFF,TGCGCCAGCAGCTTGGGAGCAGGGGAATATGAGCAGTTCTTC,TRBJ2-1,NA,NA,TRBV5-1